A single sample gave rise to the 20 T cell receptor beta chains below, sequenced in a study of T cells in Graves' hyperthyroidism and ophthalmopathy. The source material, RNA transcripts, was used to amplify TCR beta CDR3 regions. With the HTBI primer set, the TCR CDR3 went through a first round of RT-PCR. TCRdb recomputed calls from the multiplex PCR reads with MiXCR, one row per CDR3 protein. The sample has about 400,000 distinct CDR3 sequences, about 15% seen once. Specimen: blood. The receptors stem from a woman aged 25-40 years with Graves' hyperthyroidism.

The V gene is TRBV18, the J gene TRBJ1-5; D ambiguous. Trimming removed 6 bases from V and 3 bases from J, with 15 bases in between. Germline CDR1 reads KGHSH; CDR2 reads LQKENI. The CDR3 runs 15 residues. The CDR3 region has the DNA TGTGCCAGCTCCCAAACCACAGATCCCAATCAGCCCCAGCATTTT. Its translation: CASSQTTDPNQPQHF.

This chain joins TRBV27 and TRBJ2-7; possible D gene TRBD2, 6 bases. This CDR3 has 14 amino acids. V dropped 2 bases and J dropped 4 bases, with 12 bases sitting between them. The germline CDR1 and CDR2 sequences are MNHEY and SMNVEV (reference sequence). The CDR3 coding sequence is TGTGCCAGCAGTTTACACGGGAGCTCTTACGAGCAGTACTTC. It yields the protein CASSLHGSSYEQYF.

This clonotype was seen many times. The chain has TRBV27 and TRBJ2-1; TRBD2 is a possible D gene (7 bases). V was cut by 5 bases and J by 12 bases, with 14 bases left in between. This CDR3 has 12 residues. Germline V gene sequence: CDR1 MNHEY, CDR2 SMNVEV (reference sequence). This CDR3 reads CASSLRGGRQFF. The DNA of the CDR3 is TGTGCCAGCAGTCTAAGGGGGGGTCGGCAGTTCTTC.

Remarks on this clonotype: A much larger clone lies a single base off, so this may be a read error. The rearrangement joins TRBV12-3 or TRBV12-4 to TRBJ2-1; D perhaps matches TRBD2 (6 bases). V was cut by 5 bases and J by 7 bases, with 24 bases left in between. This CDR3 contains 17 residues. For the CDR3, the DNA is TGTGCCAGCAGTGACCCGACCGGGGACGGGGGTAGGAATGAGCAGTTCTTC. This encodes CASSDPTGDGGRNEQFF.

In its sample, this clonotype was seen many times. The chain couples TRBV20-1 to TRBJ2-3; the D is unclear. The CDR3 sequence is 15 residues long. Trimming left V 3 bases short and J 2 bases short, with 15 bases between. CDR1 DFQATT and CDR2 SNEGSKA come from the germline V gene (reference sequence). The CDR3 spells CSASPGTSVTDTQYF. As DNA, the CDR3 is TGCAGTGCTAGCCCAGGCACCTCTGTCACAGATACGCAGTATTTT.

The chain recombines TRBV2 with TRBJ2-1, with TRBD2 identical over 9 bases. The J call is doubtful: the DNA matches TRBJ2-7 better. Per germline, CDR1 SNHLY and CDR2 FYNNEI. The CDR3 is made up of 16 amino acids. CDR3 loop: CASSALRGGSYNEQYF. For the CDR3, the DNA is TGTGCCAGCAGTGCCTTGCGGGGGGGCTCCTACAATGAGCAGTACTTC.

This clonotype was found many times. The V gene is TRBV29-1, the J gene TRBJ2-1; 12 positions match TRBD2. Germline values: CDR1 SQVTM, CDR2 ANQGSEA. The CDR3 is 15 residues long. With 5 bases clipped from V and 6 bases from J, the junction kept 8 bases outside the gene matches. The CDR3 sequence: CSVKGLAGFGNEQFF. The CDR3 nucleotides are TGCAGCGTTAAAGGACTAGCGGGATTTGGCAATGAGCAGTTCTTC.

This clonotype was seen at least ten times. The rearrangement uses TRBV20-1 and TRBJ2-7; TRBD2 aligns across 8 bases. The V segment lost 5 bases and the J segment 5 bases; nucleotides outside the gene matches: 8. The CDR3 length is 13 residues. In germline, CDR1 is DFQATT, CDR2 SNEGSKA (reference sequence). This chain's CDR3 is CSALLGTSHEQYF. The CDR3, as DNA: TGCAGTGCTCTTCTCGGGACTAGTCACGAGCAGTACTTC.

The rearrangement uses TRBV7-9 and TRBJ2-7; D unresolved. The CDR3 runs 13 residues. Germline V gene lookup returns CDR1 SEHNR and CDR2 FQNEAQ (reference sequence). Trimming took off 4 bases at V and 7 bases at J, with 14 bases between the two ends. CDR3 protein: CASSSRNLEEQYF. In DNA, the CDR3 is TGTGCCAGCAGCTCGAGAAACCTGGAGGAGCAGTACTTC.

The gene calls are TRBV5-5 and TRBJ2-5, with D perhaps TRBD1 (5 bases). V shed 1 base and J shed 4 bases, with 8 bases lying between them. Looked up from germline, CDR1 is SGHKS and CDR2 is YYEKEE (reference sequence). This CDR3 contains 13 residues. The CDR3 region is CASSLLGAETQYF. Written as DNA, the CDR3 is TGTGCCAGCAGCTTGCTAGGGGCAGAGACCCAGTACTTC.

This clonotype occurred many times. CDR3: CATSRGRGTGDEKLFF. DNA for the CDR3: TGTGCCACCAGCAGAGGCCGCGGGACAGGGGATGAAAAACTGTTTTTT. The rearrangement uses TRBV15 and TRBJ1-4, with TRBD1 identical over 10 bases. Germline trimming cut 1 base from V and 6 bases from J; bases unmatched to any gene: 5. The CDR3 is made up of 16 amino acids. Germline values: CDR1 LNHNV, CDR2 YYDKDF (reference sequence).

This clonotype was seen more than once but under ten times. The CDR3 sequence: CASSGGGSGIPGYNEQFF. The CDR3 DNA sequence: TGTGCCAGCAGTGGGGGGGGTAGCGGGATCCCAGGGTATAATGAGCAGTTCTTC. This chain joins TRBV6-2 or TRBV6-3 and TRBJ2-1; 8 nucleotides agree with TRBD2. V shed 5 bases and J 7 bases; nucleotides not matched to a gene: 19. Germline CDR1 reads MNHEY; CDR2 reads SVGEGT. The CDR3 totals 18 residues.

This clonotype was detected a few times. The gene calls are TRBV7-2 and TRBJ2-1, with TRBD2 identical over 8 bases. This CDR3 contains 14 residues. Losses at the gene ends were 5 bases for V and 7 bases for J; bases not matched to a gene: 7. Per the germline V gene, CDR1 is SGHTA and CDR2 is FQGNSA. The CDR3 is CASSHGGGGNEQFF. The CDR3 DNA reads TGTGCCAGCAGCCACGGGGGGGGGGGGAATGAGCAGTTCTTC.

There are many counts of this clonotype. The CDR3 is CASSLAGDSYNEQFF. In DNA, the CDR3 is TGTGCCAGCAGTCTAGCGGGAGACTCCTACAATGAGCAGTTCTTC. The genes are TRBV28 and TRBJ2-1, with 10 bases matching TRBD2. Germline V gene data show CDR1 as MDHEN and CDR2 as SYDVKM. V shed 5 bases and J 0 bases; nucleotides not matched to a gene: 1. The CDR3 loop spans 15 amino acids.

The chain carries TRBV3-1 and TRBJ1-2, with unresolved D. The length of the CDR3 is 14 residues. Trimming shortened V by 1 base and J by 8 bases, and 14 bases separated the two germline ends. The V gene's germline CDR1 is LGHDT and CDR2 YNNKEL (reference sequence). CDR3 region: CASSQVIGRKGYTF. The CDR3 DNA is TGTGCCAGCAGCCAAGTAATCGGGAGGAAAGGCTACACCTTC.

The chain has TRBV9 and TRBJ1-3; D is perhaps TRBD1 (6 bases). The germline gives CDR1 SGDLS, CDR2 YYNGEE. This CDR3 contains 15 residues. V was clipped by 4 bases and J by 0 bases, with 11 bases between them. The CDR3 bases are TGTGCCAGCAGCTTAGGGACAACCTCTGGAAACACCATATATTTT. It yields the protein CASSLGTTSGNTIYF.

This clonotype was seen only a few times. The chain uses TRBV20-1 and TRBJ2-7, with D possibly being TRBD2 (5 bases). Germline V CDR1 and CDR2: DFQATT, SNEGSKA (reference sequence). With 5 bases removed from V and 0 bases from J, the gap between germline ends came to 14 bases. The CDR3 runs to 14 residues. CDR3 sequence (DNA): TGCAGTGCTGTGGAGCGGTACGGCTCCTACGAGCAGTACTTC. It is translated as CSAVERYGSYEQYF.

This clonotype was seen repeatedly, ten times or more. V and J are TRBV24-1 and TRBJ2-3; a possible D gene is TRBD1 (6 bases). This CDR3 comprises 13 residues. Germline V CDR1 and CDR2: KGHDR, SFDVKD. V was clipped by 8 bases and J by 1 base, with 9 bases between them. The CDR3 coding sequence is TGTGCCACCAACAGGGTTGGCACAGATACGCAGTATTTT. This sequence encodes CATNRVGTDTQYF.

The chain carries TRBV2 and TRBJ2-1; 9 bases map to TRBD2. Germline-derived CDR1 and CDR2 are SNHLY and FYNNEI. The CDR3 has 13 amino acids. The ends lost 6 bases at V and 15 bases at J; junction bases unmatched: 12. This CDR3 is CASRFGAGGDLFF. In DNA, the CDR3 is TGTGCCAGCAGGTTTGGGGCGGGAGGGGATCTGTTCTTC.

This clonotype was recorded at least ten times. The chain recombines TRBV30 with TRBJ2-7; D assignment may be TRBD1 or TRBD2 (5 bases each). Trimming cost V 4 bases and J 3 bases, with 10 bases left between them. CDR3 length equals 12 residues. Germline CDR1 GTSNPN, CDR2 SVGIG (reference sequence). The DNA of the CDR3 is TGTGCCTGGACCCGGGACCGCTACGAGCAGTACTTC. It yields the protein CAWTRDRYEQYF.